Listed below are T cell receptor beta chains from one sample, sequenced in a study of blood T cell repertoires in COVID-19. TCRdb's copy holds only in-frame clones and misses some; the assay was immunoSEQ multiplex PCR. Counted here are about 200,000 clones, 70% to 85% occurring once; the ten biggest clones make up approximately 6.9%. Source material: peripheral blood. These TCRs come from a human donor with acute or convalescent COVID-19. The donor label of this sample is uncertain. Each CDR3 is given with its conserved first and last residue. The order of the fields is clone size, J gene, V gene, D gene, CDR3 protein, CDR3 DNA. A D gene is named only where the DNA matches it firmly. Expanded clones get a size class; other rows say once, few or many, or leave the size out.

.,TRBJ1-2,TRBV28,TRBD1,CASGSGTGNYGYTF,TGTGCCAGCGGATCCGGGACAGGGAACTATGGCTACACCTTC
.,TRBJ2-7,TRBV6-5,TRBD2,CASSYNSGSHEQYF,TGTGCCAGCAGTTACAATAGCGGGAGCCACGAGCAGTACTTC
.,TRBJ1-5,TRBV27,.,CASSPQGLLSQPQHF,TGTGCCAGCAGTCCGCAGGGACTACTTAGCCAGCCCCAGCATTTT
.,TRBJ2-6,TRBV29-1,.,CSVQGAGANVLTF,TGCAGCGTGCAAGGAGCCGGGGCCAACGTCCTGACTTTC
.,TRBJ2-7,TRBV11-2,.,CASSYPGTMGYEQYF,TGTGCCAGCAGCTACCCGGGGACAATGGGGTACGAGCAGTACTTC
.,TRBJ2-7,TRBV6-5,TRBD1,CASRKGQGADYEQYF,TGTGCCAGCAGGAAAGGGCAGGGGGCTGACTACGAGCAGTACTTC
.,TRBJ2-2,TRBV5-4,.,CASSLSGNTGELFF,TGTGCCAGCAGCCTTAGCGGAAACACCGGGGAGCTGTTTTTT
.,TRBJ1-2,TRBV5-1,TRBD1,CASSMSGQGNYGYTF,TGCGCCAGCAGCATGTCGGGACAGGGAAACTATGGCTACACCTTC
few,TRBJ1-1,TRBV28,.,CASKGFGGGYTEAFF,TGTGCCTCAAAGGGATTCGGCGGAGGATACACTGAAGCTTTCTTT
.,TRBJ2-7,TRBV11-1,TRBD2,CASRLAGGSGQYF,TGTGCCAGCCGACTAGCGGGAGGAAGCGGGCAGTACTTC
few,TRBJ1-1,TRBV5-1,.,CASSLVGLTGNTEAFF,TGCGCCAGCAGCTTGGTGGGGCTGACAGGGAACACTGAAGCTTTCTTT
once,TRBJ1-1,TRBV4-2,.,CASSQSVGGNTEAFF,TGTGCCAGCAGCCAGAGTGTAGGGGGGAACACTGAAGCTTTCTTT
once,TRBJ1-1,TRBV14,TRBD1,CASSHRQGKMNTEAFF,TGTGCCAGCAGCCATCGACAGGGGAAGATGAACACTGAAGCTTTCTTT
.,TRBJ2-3,TRBV7-2,TRBD2,CASSFGGSDDTQYF,TGTGCCAGCAGCTTCGGCGGGAGTGATGATACGCAGTATTTT
few,TRBJ1-4,TRBV19,.,CASSRTENAGKLFF,TGTGCCAGTAGCCGGACAGAGAACGCCGGAAAACTGTTTTTT
.,TRBJ2-1,TRBV30,TRBD2,CAYQPASGRANEQFF,TGTGCCTACCAACCGGCTAGCGGGAGGGCCAATGAGCAGTTCTTC
.,TRBJ2-3,TRBV6-4,.,CASRPGVLGTQYF,TGTGCCAGCAGGCCGGGGGTTTTAGGTACGCAGTATTTT
.,TRBJ2-2,TRBV9,.,CASSVTPGAGELFF,TGTGCCAGCAGCGTCACCCCCGGGGCCGGGGAGCTGTTTTTT
.,TRBJ1-1,TRBV7-6,TRBD1,CASSLLQGANTEAFF,TGTGCCAGCAGCTTACTACAGGGGGCGAACACTGAAGCTTTCTTT
once,TRBJ2-5,TRBV10-3,TRBD2,CAISDNGSGRRETQYF,TGTGCCATCAGTGATAACGGTAGCGGGAGAAGAGAGACCCAGTACTTC
few,TRBJ2-5,TRBV2,.,CASTGRGRETQYF,TGTGCCAGCACGGGCAGGGGGAGGGAGACCCAGTACTTC
.,TRBJ2-3,TRBV11-2,.,CASSLRRATDTQYF,TGTGCCAGCAGCTTAAGGAGGGCGACAGATACGCAGTATTTT
.,TRBJ2-2,TRBV5-1,.,CASSFGRGAGTGELFF,TGCGCCAGCAGCTTTGGTCGGGGGGCCGGAACCGGGGAGCTGTTTTTT
.,TRBJ1-2,TRBV6-1,.,CASSETGNYGYTF,TGTGCCAGCAGTGAAACAGGGAACTATGGCTACACCTTC
.,TRBJ1-2,TRBV7-2,TRBD1,CASSRGTGLEGYTF,TGTGCCAGCAGCCGGGGGACAGGGTTAGAAGGCTACACCTTC
.,TRBJ1-1,TRBV19,.,CASSEQSNTEAFF,TGTGCCAGTTCGGAACAGAGCAACACTGAAGCTTTCTTT
once,TRBJ1-3,TRBV12-5,.,CASGLKEGQFNTLARGLGGNTIYF,TGTGCTAGTGGTTTGAAGGAGGGCCAGTTCAATACCCTCGCCCGGGGCCTTGGTGGAAACACCATATATTTT
few,TRBJ1-1,TRBV29-1,TRBD1,CSVEGTGLAFF,TGCAGCGTTGAGGGGACAGGGCTAGCTTTCTTT
few,TRBJ2-7,TRBV5-8,TRBD2,CASRTSGRGEQYF,TGTGCCAGCCGGACTAGCGGGAGGGGCGAGCAGTACTTC
.,TRBJ2-1,TRBV29-1,.,CSVAGQAYNEQFF,TGCAGCGTTGCAGGGCAGGCCTACAATGAGCAGTTCTTC
.,TRBJ2-2,TRBV10-1,TRBD1,CASSERGPPNTGELFF,TGCGCCAGCAGTGAGAGGGGGCCGCCGAACACCGGGGAGCTGTTTTTT
.,TRBJ2-7,TRBV18,TRBD1,CASSRWGQGDTYEQYF,TGTGCCAGCTCAAGATGGGGACAGGGAGACACCTACGAGCAGTACTTC
.,TRBJ2-7,TRBV12-3/TRBV12-4,.,CASSRRDYEQYF,TGTGCCAGCAGCCGGAGAGACTACGAGCAGTACTTC
.,TRBJ1-3,TRBV6-6,TRBD1,CASRQSGGTGNTIYF,TGTGCCAGCAGACAATCAGGGGGCACTGGAAACACCATATATTTT
.,TRBJ1-2,TRBV28,.,CASSRQPNYGYTF,TGTGCCAGCAGTCGACAGCCCAACTATGGCTACACCTTC
.,TRBJ1-6,TRBV3-1/TRBV3-2,.,CASSQVAGRSNSPLHF,TGTGCCAGCAGCCAAGTTGCGGGACGCTCGAATTCACCCCTCCACTTT
.,TRBJ1-4,TRBV19,TRBD1,CASGQGTTNEKLFF,TGTGCCAGCGGACAGGGAACAACTAATGAAAAACTGTTTTTT
.,TRBJ2-3,TRBV6-5,TRBD2,CASQRDWGTDTQYF,TGTGCCAGCCAGCGGGACTGGGGCACAGATACGCAGTATTTT
.,TRBJ2-7,TRBV5-5,TRBD2,CASSSVAGAVYEQYF,TGTGCCAGCAGCTCCGTAGCGGGAGCGGTATACGAGCAGTACTTC
.,TRBJ1-1,TRBV27,.,CASRQALMNTEAFF,TGTGCCAGCAGACAGGCCTTAATGAACACTGAAGCTTTCTTT
.,TRBJ2-1,TRBV2,TRBD2,CASRASGAYNEQFF,TGTGCCAGCAGGGCTAGCGGGGCCTACAATGAGCAGTTCTTC
.,TRBJ2-2,TRBV7-2,TRBD2,CASSFGRALAGTGELFF,TGTGCCAGCAGCTTCGGACGGGCCTTAGCGGGGACCGGGGAGCTGTTTTTT
.,TRBJ1-5,TRBV18,.,CASSPRQDNQPQHF,TGTGCCAGCTCACCACGGCAGGACAATCAGCCCCAGCATTTT
.,TRBJ2-1,TRBV9,.,CASSVGPQGFNEQFF,TGTGCCAGCAGCGTAGGGCCCCAGGGGTTTAATGAGCAGTTCTTC
.,TRBJ2-3,TRBV5-1,TRBD2,CASSFGTSGRVADTQYF,TGCGCCAGCAGCTTTGGGACTAGCGGGAGGGTGGCAGATACGCAGTATTTT
.,TRBJ1-1,TRBV28,.,CASSPGREEAFF,TGTGCCAGCAGCCCAGGACGGGAAGAAGCTTTCTTT
few,TRBJ1-5,TRBV10-3,.,CAIKGDGGHQPQHF,TGTGCCATCAAAGGCGATGGAGGACATCAGCCCCAGCATTTT
few,TRBJ1-5,TRBV12-3/TRBV12-4,.,CASSLGGGAQHF,TGTGCCAGCAGTTTAGGAGGAGGGGCCCAGCATTTT
.,TRBJ1-6,TRBV9,.,CASSVVPQINSPLHF,TGTGCCAGCAGCGTAGTACCACAGATTAATTCACCCCTCCACTTT
.,TRBJ2-1,TRBV5-6,TRBD1,CASSLVGQGVNEQFF,TGTGCCAGCAGCTTGGTCGGACAGGGGGTCAATGAGCAGTTCTTC
.,TRBJ1-3,TRBV5-4,TRBD1,CASSSGQGTSGNTIYF,TGTGCCAGCAGCTCCGGACAGGGCACCTCTGGAAACACCATATATTTT
.,TRBJ1-3,TRBV6-5,.,CASSYQQASGNTIYF,TGTGCCAGCAGTTATCAACAGGCCTCTGGAAACACCATATATTTT
.,TRBJ1-2,TRBV11-2,.,CASSLDPGSYGYTF,TGTGCCAGCAGCTTAGATCCGGGTAGCTATGGCTACACCTTC
.,TRBJ2-6,TRBV7-9,.,CASSFSGAAGANVLTF,TGTGCCAGCAGCTTCTCAGGAGCGGCGGGGGCCAACGTCCTGACTTTC
.,TRBJ1-2,TRBV7-6,.,CASSSGRGFGYTF,TGTGCCAGCAGCTCGGGGAGGGGGTTTGGCTACACCTTC
.,TRBJ2-7,TRBV10-3,TRBD2,CAISGLAGGNEQYF,TGTGCCATCAGTGGACTAGCGGGGGGCAACGAGCAGTACTTC
.,TRBJ2-5,TRBV7-6,TRBD2,CASSRGGTSGKQETQYF,TGTGCCAGCAGCCGGGGGGGAACTAGCGGGAAGCAAGAGACCCAGTACTTC